Listed below are T cell receptor beta chains from one sample, sequenced in a study of CD8+ T cells in alopecia areata. Assay used: immunoSEQ multiplex PCR; TCRdb lists only in-frame clones, some missing. The sample lists some 200,000 clones; 59% were seen once. The sample in question was CD4+ T cells sorted from blood, obtained at week 0. The receptor set was obtained from a human donor with alopecia areata. CDR3s include the opening cysteine and the closing phenylalanine or tryptophan. Fields, in order: clone size, V gene, J gene, D gene, CDR3 protein, CDR3 DNA. The D gene is left open where the match is weak. The listing skips clone size in some rows; elsewhere it reads once, few, many or a size class.

clone size: NA
V gene: TRBV11-3
J gene: TRBJ1-1
D gene: NA
CDR3 protein: CASSSLGVGLENTEAFF
CDR3 DNA: TGTGCCAGCAGCTCTCTTGGGGTTGGGTTAGAGAACACTGAAGCTTTCTTT

clone size: few
V gene: TRBV29-1
J gene: TRBJ2-7
D gene: TRBD1
CDR3 protein: CSAVLGQGRYEQYF
CDR3 DNA: TGCAGCGCCGTTCTGGGACAGGGTCGCTACGAGCAGTACTTC

clone size: NA
V gene: TRBV5-6
J gene: TRBJ2-5
D gene: NA
CDR3 protein: CASSFQETQYF
CDR3 DNA: TGTGCCAGCAGCTTCCAAGAGACCCAGTACTTC

clone size: few
V gene: TRBV7-8
J gene: TRBJ2-1
D gene: NA
CDR3 protein: CASSLVGGAYNEQFF
CDR3 DNA: TGTGCCAGCAGCTTAGTGGGCGGGGCCTACAATGAGCAGTTCTTC

clone size: many
V gene: TRBV23-1
J gene: TRBJ1-1
D gene: NA
CDR3 protein: CASSQGQEAFF
CDR3 DNA: TGCGCCAGCAGTCAAGGACAGGAAGCTTTCTTT

clone size: NA
V gene: TRBV4-2
J gene: TRBJ2-7
D gene: TRBD2
CDR3 protein: CASSPKLAGAYEQYF
CDR3 DNA: TGTGCCAGCAGCCCGAAATTAGCGGGAGCCTACGAGCAGTACTTC

clone size: NA
V gene: TRBV2
J gene: TRBJ2-3
D gene: TRBD2
CDR3 protein: CASLPGGVTDTQYF
CDR3 DNA: TGTGCCAGCCTTCCCGGGGGGGTCACAGATACGCAGTATTTT

clone size: NA
V gene: TRBV5-1
J gene: TRBJ2-3
D gene: NA
CDR3 protein: CASSSGGLGDTQYF
CDR3 DNA: TGCGCCAGCAGCTCCGGGGGGCTGGGGGATACGCAGTATTTT

clone size: NA
V gene: TRBV15
J gene: TRBJ2-5
D gene: TRBD2
CDR3 protein: CATSRGVETQYF
CDR3 DNA: TGTGCCACTAGCCGGGGGGTAGAGACCCAGTACTTC

clone size: NA
V gene: TRBV6-6
J gene: TRBJ1-4
D gene: NA
CDR3 protein: CASSRGATNEKLFF
CDR3 DNA: TGTGCCAGCAGTCGGGGGGCGACTAATGAAAAACTGTTTTTT

clone size: few
V gene: TRBV6-7
J gene: TRBJ2-2
D gene: NA
CDR3 protein: CASSSTSTALNTGELFF
CDR3 DNA: TGTGCCAGCAGTTCCACTTCGACAGCGTTGAACACCGGGGAGCTGTTTTTT

clone size: few
V gene: TRBV19
J gene: TRBJ2-1
D gene: NA
CDR3 protein: CASSIRGWDEQFF
CDR3 DNA: TGTGCCAGTAGTATCAGGGGTTGGGATGAGCAGTTCTTC

clone size: NA
V gene: TRBV7-9
J gene: TRBJ1-1
D gene: NA
CDR3 protein: CASSPNREAFF
CDR3 DNA: TGTGCCAGCAGCCCGAACAGAGAAGCTTTCTTT

clone size: NA
V gene: TRBV7-9
J gene: TRBJ2-5
D gene: NA
CDR3 protein: CASSQKLVTETQYF
CDR3 DNA: TGTGCCAGCAGCCAGAAACTCGTAACGGAGACCCAGTACTTC